This TCR beta chain was retrieved from a study of preoperative IRX-2 immunotherapy in early breast cancer. The germline V gene encodes CDR1 SGHNT and CDR2 YENEEA. CDR3 size: 14 residues. Trimming cost V 4 bases and J 8 bases; bases outside gene matches: 5. Using immunoSEQ multiplex PCR, the repertoire was profiled, and TCRdb retains in-frame clones only, with some absent. The sample shows roughly 5,700 clones, 73% of them seen only once. Treatment in this sample: preoperative locoregional IRX-2 cytokine immunotherapy. Patients received preoperative, locoregional IRX-2 cytokine immunotherapy in a phase Ib study.

The sequencing here drew on tumor tissue, taken before IRX-2 immunotherapy. This TCR was recovered from a human donor with breast cancer. The chain combines TRBV11-3 with TRBJ1-4; 9 positions match TRBD1. DNA of the CDR3: TGTGCCAGCAGCTCGACAGGGGGGAGCGAAAAACTGTTTTTT. Translated, it gives CASSSTGGSEKLFF.